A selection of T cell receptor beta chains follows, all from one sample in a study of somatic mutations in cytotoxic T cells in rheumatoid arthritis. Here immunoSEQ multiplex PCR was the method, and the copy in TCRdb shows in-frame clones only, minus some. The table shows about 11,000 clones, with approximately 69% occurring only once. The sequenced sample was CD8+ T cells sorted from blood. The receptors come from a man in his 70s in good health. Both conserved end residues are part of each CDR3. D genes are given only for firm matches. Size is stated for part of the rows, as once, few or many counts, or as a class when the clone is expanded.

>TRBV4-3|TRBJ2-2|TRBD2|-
TGCGCCAGCAGCCAAGGGTCTAGCGGGGGGATGAACACCGGGGAGCTGTTTTTT
CASSQGSSGGMNTGELFF
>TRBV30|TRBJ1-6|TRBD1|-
TGTGCCTGGAGCCCCCCGGACAGGGAGGCGACACCCCTCCACTTT
CAWSPPDREATPLHF
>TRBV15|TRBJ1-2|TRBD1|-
TGTGCCACCAGCGAAGACAGGGGTGGCTATGGCTACACCTTC
CATSEDRGGYGYTF
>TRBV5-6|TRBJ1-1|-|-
TGTGCCAGCAGCGCGGACAGCCACACTGAAGCTTTCTTT
CASSADSHTEAFF
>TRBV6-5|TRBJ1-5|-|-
TGTGCCAGCAGTTGGGCGGGCCTCGGCCAGCCCCAGCATTTT
CASSWAGLGQPQHF
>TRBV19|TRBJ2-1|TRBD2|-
TGTGCCAGTAGTATAGATCACACTAGCGGGAGGGCGTCGGATGAGCAGTTCTTC
CASSIDHTSGRASDEQFF
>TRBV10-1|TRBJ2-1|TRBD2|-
TGCGCCAGCAGTGATGACCTAAGCCAGAGCGGGAGTAAGATTGATGAGCAGTTCTTC
CASSDDLSQSGSKIDEQFF
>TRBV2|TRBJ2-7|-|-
TGTGCCAGCAGGGGGACCTCGGGCGAGCAGTACTTC
CASRGTSGEQYF
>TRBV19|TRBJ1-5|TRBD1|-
TGTGCCAGTAGTATCCAATACTCCGACAGGGGAATCAATCAGCCCCAGCATTTT
CASSIQYSDRGINQPQHF
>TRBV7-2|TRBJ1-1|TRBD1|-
TGTGCCAGCAGCTCGACAGGGATTGAAGCTTTCTTT
CASSSTGIEAFF
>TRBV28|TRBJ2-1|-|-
TGTGCCAGCGCCCTGGACTCTAGCTCCTACAATGAGCAGTTCTTC
CASALDSSSYNEQFF
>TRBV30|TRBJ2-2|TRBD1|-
TGTGCCTGGAGTCAAGCGGGACAGGGTATAAGCGGGGAGCTGTTTTTT
CAWSQAGQGISGELFF
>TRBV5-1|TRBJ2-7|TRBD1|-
TGCGCCAGCAGCTCACCGGGACAGGGAGACTACGAGCAGTACTTC
CASSSPGQGDYEQYF
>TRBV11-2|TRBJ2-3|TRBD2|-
TGTGCCAGCAGCTTAGAAGCGGGAGAAGATACGCAGTATTTT
CASSLEAGEDTQYF
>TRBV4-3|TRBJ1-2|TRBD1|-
TGCGCCAGCAGCCAAGGACAGGGGGGTAACTATGGCTACACCTTC
CASSQGQGGNYGYTF
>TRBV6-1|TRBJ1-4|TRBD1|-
TGTGCCAGCAGTGAAGCTCCGGGACAGGGGGCTGAAAAACTGTTTTTT
CASSEAPGQGAEKLFF
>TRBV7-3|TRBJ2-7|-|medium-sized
TGTGCCAGCAGCTTGCAACTGGGGTACGAGCAGTACTTC
CASSLQLGYEQYF
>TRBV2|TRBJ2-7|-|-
TGTGCCAGCACCGAGGGCCACGAGCAGTACTTC
CASTEGHEQYF